Included here is one T cell receptor (beta chain) sequence, with context. The data were obtained in a study of blood T cell repertoires in COVID-19. Study details: T cells, B-cell-depleted T cells, or PBMCs supplied cDNA or gDNA.

The V gene end was trimmed by 4 bases and the J gene end by 1 base; junction bases not matched to a gene: 6. The CDR3 has 17 amino acids. Germline assignment: CDR1 SGHNT and CDR2 YYREEE (reference sequence). Clones were sequenced by immunoSEQ multiplex PCR, and TCRdb holds only the in-frame ones, with some missing. Among approximately 130,000 clones listed, around 83% were seen once. V gene TRBV5-4 combines with J gene TRBJ1-4; 11 bases are a match to TRBD1. Sequenced material: peripheral blood. This clonotype originated in a human donor in a cohort sampled during active COVID-19. The CDR3 DNA reads as TGTGCCAGCAGCCTACGGACAGGGGGCTTAACTAATGAAAAACTGTTTTTT. This codes for CASSLRTGGLTNEKLFF.